The rows below give T cell receptor beta chains drawn from one sample of a study of T cell responses to AZD1222 COVID-19 vaccine. The method was immunoSEQ multiplex PCR; TCRdb's version includes in-frame clones alone and lacks a portion of them. The sample lists 180,000 or so clones; just over 90% were seen once. This sample comprised peripheral blood, obtained 28 days after the second AZD1222 dose. The source is an adult who received the AZD1222 COVID-19 vaccine. CDR3s include the opening cysteine and the closing phenylalanine or tryptophan. The D gene is left open where the match is weak. For some rows the clone size is stated as once, few or many, or as a class when expanded; others skip it.

>TRBD1|TRBJ1-2|TRBV7-9|.
TGTGCCAGCAGCTCGCTCCTGACAGGGAGCGGCTATGGCTACACCTTC
CASSSLLTGSGYGYTF
>.|TRBJ2-1|TRBV18|.
TGTGCCAGCTCACCCGGACAGTCCACCGAGCAGTTCTTC
CASSPGQSTEQFF
>.|TRBJ1-1|TRBV3-1/TRBV3-2|.
TGTGCCAGCAGCCAAGATCCAGGGGCAGCTTTCTTT
CASSQDPGAAFF
>.|TRBJ2-1|TRBV21-1|.
TGTGCCTTAACCAGTCCCACTAGCGCGAACAATGAGCAGTTCTTC
CALTSPTSANNEQFF
>.|TRBJ1-4|TRBV7-7|.
TGTGCTAGCAGCTTAGAAGGGGACCCAAACCAAGGAGCAACTAATGAAAAACTGTTTTTT
CASSLEGDPNQGATNEKLFF
>.|TRBJ1-2|TRBV11-3|.
TGTGCCAGCAGCTTGAACCAGTTCGACAGGAGAAGCTATGGCTACACCTTC
CASSLNQFDRRSYGYTF
>.|TRBJ2-2|TRBV2|.
TGTGCCAGCAGTCCCCTAGTATCCAGGGCCGGGGAGCTGTTTTTT
CASSPLVSRAGELFF
>.|TRBJ1-1|TRBV7-2|.
TGTGCCAGCAGCTTAAGGGCAGACCCCTTCATGAACACTGAAGCTTTCTTT
CASSLRADPFMNTEAFF
>.|TRBJ1-2|TRBV7-6|.
TGTGCCAGCAGCTCACCAGGGGACGGAAACTATGGCTACACCTTC
CASSSPGDGNYGYTF
>.|TRBJ2-7|TRBV13|.
TGTGCCAGCAGCTTAGACCTCGGGACTGGAGGCCTCGAGCAGTACTTC
CASSLDLGTGGLEQYF
>.|TRBJ2-7|TRBV3-1/TRBV3-2|.
TGTGCCAGCAGCCAGTTTCCGAAGGGGAGTTTCTCGCACGAGCAGTACTTC
CASSQFPKGSFSHEQYF
>.|TRBJ1-4|TRBV9|.
TGTGCCAGCATCACGGTGACTAATGAAAAACTGTTTTTT
CASITVTNEKLFF
>.|TRBJ1-1|TRBV7-9|.
TGTGCCAGCAGCTTACAGGGAGGCACTGAAGCTTTCTTT
CASSLQGGTEAFF
>.|TRBJ1-2|TRBV25-1|.
TGTGCCAGCAGTGAGGGGGGTAACTATGGCTACACCTTC
CASSEGGNYGYTF
>.|TRBJ1-5|TRBV7-8|.
TGTGCCAGCAGCTTACGGGGGGATCAGCCCCAGCATTTT
CASSLRGDQPQHF
>TRBD1|TRBJ2-4|TRBV19|.
TGTGCCAGTAGTCAGCAGGGGGCGAACATTCAGTACTTC
CASSQQGANIQYF
>.|TRBJ2-7|TRBV19|.
TGTGCCAGTAGTCAGGGGTTCCACGAGCAGTACTTC
CASSQGFHEQYF
>.|TRBJ2-5|TRBV10-3|.
TGTGCCATCAGTCAAAGGGAGTCGGAGACCCAGTACTTC
CAISQRESETQYF
>.|TRBJ1-1|TRBV28|.
TGTGCCAGCAAATCTGGGTGGATGAACACTGAAGCTTTCTTT
CASKSGWMNTEAFF
>.|TRBJ1-1|TRBV19|.
TGTGCCAGTAGTATAGATGGGACCGGGGCCCGAATTAAAACTGAAGCTTTCTTT
CASSIDGTGARIKTEAFF
>.|TRBJ1-2|TRBV4-1|.
TGCGCCAGCAGCCAGGGACCCCTGGAGGGGTATGGCTACACCTTC
CASSQGPLEGYGYTF
>.|TRBJ1-1|TRBV27|.
TGTGCCAGCAGTTTAATACTGAACACTGAAGCTTTCTTT
CASSLILNTEAFF
>TRBD1|TRBJ1-1|TRBV6-5|.
TGTGCCAGCAGGACAGGGGGCGCGGGGAACACTGAAGCTTTCTTT
CASRTGGAGNTEAFF
>.|TRBJ1-4|TRBV29-1|.
TGCAGCGCCGAGGGGGGAGGCGGCGAAAAACTGTTTTTT
CSAEGGGGEKLFF
>TRBD2|TRBJ2-3|TRBV9|.
TGTGCCAGCAGTCCTACTAGCGGGAGTGATACGCAGTATTTT
CASSPTSGSDTQYF
>TRBD2|TRBJ2-3|TRBV5-6|.
TGTGCCAGCAGCTTTGAAACTAGCGGGAGTGATACGCAGTATTTT
CASSFETSGSDTQYF
>.|TRBJ1-2|TRBV5-6|.
TGTGCCAGCAGCTTGGAACTCCCAGGGGCGGTAACCTTC
CASSLELPGAVTF
>TRBD1|TRBJ2-1|TRBV28|.
TGTGCCAGCAGTCCCAACAGGGGGCGTGATGAGCAGTTCTTC
CASSPNRGRDEQFF
>TRBD1|TRBJ1-5|TRBV27|.
TGTGCCAGCAGTCGACAGGGAATCAATCAGCCCCAGCATTTT
CASSRQGINQPQHF
>.|TRBJ2-7|TRBV5-4|.
TGTGCCAGCAGCTACCTCCTGGGGACCGAGACCTACGAGCAGTACTTC
CASSYLLGTETYEQYF
>.|TRBJ1-6|TRBV6-5|.
TGTGCCAGCAGTTACGGGCAGGTTTATAATTCACCCCTCCACTTT
CASSYGQVYNSPLHF
>TRBD1|TRBJ1-5|TRBV2|.
TGTGCCAGCAGTGAAGCTGCGGACAGGTCAGGACAGCCCCAGCATTTT
CASSEAADRSGQPQHF
>TRBD2|TRBJ2-3|TRBV7-6|.
TGTGCCAGCAGCCCTCTAGCGGGAGGCACAGATACGCAGTATTTT
CASSPLAGGTDTQYF
>.|TRBJ2-7|TRBV29-1|.
TGCAGCGTTGAGGACCGTAGCCCCCAGGGGCAGTACTTC
CSVEDRSPQGQYF
>TRBD1|TRBJ1-1|TRBV10-1|once
TGCGCCAGCAGCGCTTCGGACAGGCCGCCCCGGGGGGCTTTCTTT
CASSASDRPPRGAFF
>.|TRBJ1-4|TRBV30|.
TGTGCCTGGAGTAGCGGAGGGGTTAATGAAAAACTGTTTTTT
CAWSSGGVNEKLFF
>.|TRBJ2-2|TRBV4-1|.
TGCGCCAGCAGCCCAGCACCTAGCTCGAACACCGGGGAGCTGTTTTTT
CASSPAPSSNTGELFF
>.|TRBJ1-2|TRBV14|.
TGTGCCAGCAGCCAAGACAGGGACTATGGCTACACCTTC
CASSQDRDYGYTF
>.|TRBJ1-6|TRBV6-2/TRBV6-3|.
TGTGCCAGCAGTTACGACCGGACAGTTGGTAATTCACCCCTCCACTTT
CASSYDRTVGNSPLHF
>.|TRBJ1-5|TRBV2|once
TGTGCCAGCAGTGAGTCGTCAGGGCGTCAGCCCCAGCATTTT
CASSESSGRQPQHF